These 18 T cell receptor beta chains originate from one sample sequenced in a study of OX40 agonist ivuxolimab in advanced cancers. TCRdb keeps only in-frame clones here, not all; method: immunoSEQ multiplex PCR. The profile shows under 20,000 clones, just under 85% of them singletons. The sample was CD4+ or CD8+ T cells sorted from blood, taken in a trial of the OX40 agonist ivuxolimab. These receptors were obtained from an adult with an advanced solid tumor such as melanoma, head and neck, liver or kidney cancer.

This rearrangement joins TRBV19 to TRBJ1-2; no reliable D call. Germline loops: CDR1 LNHDA, CDR2 SQIVND (reference sequence). The CDR3 totals 14 residues. The V gene lost 0 bases and the J gene lost 4 bases, with 9 bases spanning the gap. CDR3 sequence reads: CASSIEGTGYGYTF. The CDR3 nucleotides are TGTGCCAGTAGTATAGAAGGAACGGGCTATGGCTACACCTTC.

The genes are TRBV5-1 and TRBJ2-5; D remains ambiguous. In germline, CDR1 is SGHRS, CDR2 YFSETQ. CDR3 length equals 13 residues. The germline V and J ends were trimmed by 0 bases and 3 bases, with 6 bases remaining between them. CDR3 sequence: CASSLETEETQYF. In nucleotides, the CDR3 is TGCGCCAGCAGCTTGGAGACGGAAGAGACCCAGTACTTC.

The chain uses TRBV5-5 and TRBJ1-1; no definite D call. The CDR3 length is 11 residues. Trimming shortened V by 1 base and J by 7 bases, and 5 bases separated the two germline ends. Germline loops: CDR1 SGHKS, CDR2 YYEKEE (reference sequence). CDR3 coding DNA: TGTGCCAGCAGCTTGTACAGTGAAGCTTTCTTT. Amino acid sequence: CASSLYSEAFF.

The chain has TRBV7-2 and TRBJ2-1; no clear D. The germline V gene has CDR1 SGHTA and CDR2 FQGNSA. V was shortened by 1 base and J by 2 bases, with 12 bases between the two germline ends. This CDR3 has 16 amino acids. The CDR3 nucleotides read TGTGCCAGCAGCTTAGGAGCCATGGCTACCTACAATGAGCAGTTCTTC. The encoded protein is CASSLGAMATYNEQFF.

The chain combines TRBV28 with TRBJ2-3; D gene ambiguous. Trimming stripped 7 bases from V and 3 bases from J, with 17 bases between. CDR3 size: 15 residues. Looked up from germline, CDR1 is MDHEN and CDR2 is SYDVKM. The DNA of the CDR3 is TGTGCCAGCACCACGGGCCCCCGAGAAACAGATACGCAGTATTTT. It specifies CASTTGPRETDTQYF.

The chain is built from TRBV7-9 and TRBJ2-7; maybe TRBD2 (6 bases). Germline V gives CDR1 SEHNR, CDR2 FQNEAQ (reference sequence). The V end was cut by 5 bases, the J end by 2 bases, with 19 bases between. The CDR3 extends over 16 amino acids. The CDR3 DNA is TGTGCCAGCAGCACCCGGTCGTCGGAGGGCCCCTACGAGCAGTACTTC. This codes for CASSTRSSEGPYEQYF.

The chain uses TRBV7-8 and TRBJ2-3; 7 bases agree with TRBD1. This CDR3 has 15 residues. V was pared by 4 bases and J by 1 base, with 5 bases of the junction left unmatched. Germline V gene data show CDR1 as SGHVS and CDR2 as FQNEAQ. The CDR3 protein is CASSSTGIGTDTQYF. Here the CDR3 DNA reads TGTGCCAGCAGCTCGACAGGGATCGGCACAGATACGCAGTATTTT.

The chain links TRBV9 to TRBJ2-5; TRBD2 aligns across 11 bases. The CDR3 runs 17 residues. In germline, CDR1 is SGDLS, CDR2 YYNGEE. After removal of 4 bases from V and 5 bases from J, the junction contained 13 bases not matched to a gene. The CDR3 DNA follows: TGTGCCAGCAGCCCAGGAGTGGCTAGCGGGGGGCGGGAGACCCAGTACTTC. Residues: CASSPGVASGGRETQYF.

The chain couples TRBV7-9 to TRBJ2-7; TRBD1 agrees at 9 bases. This CDR3 has 15 amino acids. J was trimmed by 2 bases and V by 4 bases; bases with no gene match: 6. CDR1 is SEHNR, CDR2 FQNEAQ, per germline (reference sequence). CDR3 sequence: CASSSGDRDPYEQYF. CDR3 nucleotide sequence: TGTGCCAGCAGCTCAGGGGACAGGGACCCCTACGAGCAGTACTTC.

The chain has TRBV10-1 and TRBJ2-3; 9 bases match TRBD1. Looked up from germline, CDR1 is WNHNN and CDR2 is SYGVQD (reference sequence). V was clipped by 4 bases and J by 2 bases; unmatched bases: 13. The CDR3 is made up of 18 amino acids. CDR3 protein: CASSAGQGRGGPTDTQYF. CDR3 nucleotide sequence: TGCGCCAGCAGTGCGGGACAGGGTCGAGGAGGGCCCACAGATACGCAGTATTTT.

The chain couples TRBV29-1 to TRBJ1-4; D gene uncertain. Trimming shortened V by 7 bases and J by 0 bases, and 12 bases separated the two germline ends. The CDR3 has 14 residues. Germline-derived CDR1 and CDR2 are SQVTM and ANQGSEA. The CDR3 is CSASDRSTNEKLFF. CDR3 in DNA: TGCAGCGCTTCAGACCGCTCAACTAATGAAAAACTGTTTTTT.

The J gene is TRBJ1-4, the V gene TRBV28; TRBD1 is a possible D gene (6 bases). V shed 6 bases and J shed 7 bases, with 18 bases lying between them. This CDR3 contains 15 residues. Germline V CDR1 and CDR2: MDHEN, SYDVKM. The CDR3: CASSLDPGDIEKLFF. Here the CDR3 DNA reads TGTGCCAGCAGCCTAGATCCAGGGGACATTGAAAAACTGTTTTTT.

This chain uses TRBV6-1 with TRBJ1-1; D is possibly TRBD1 (5 bases). CDR3 length: 14 residues. V lost 4 bases, J lost 0 bases, and 9 bases lay in between. The germline gives CDR1 MNHNS, CDR2 SASEGT. Written as DNA, the CDR3 is TGTGCCAGCAGTGGGGACGGTGTGAACACTGAAGCTTTCTTT. Its protein is CASSGDGVNTEAFF.

This clone showed up just a few times. This sequence joins TRBV9 and TRBJ2-2; 11 bases align to TRBD1. Germline CDR1 reads SGDLS; CDR2 reads YYNGEE. CDR3 length: 15 residues. Trimming took 4 bases from V and 6 from J; bases not matched to a gene: 5. The CDR3 bases are TGTGCCAGCAGCTCCGGACAGGGGGCCCCCGGGGAGCTGTTTTTT. Its translation is CASSSGQGAPGELFF.

The chain links TRBV7-9 to TRBJ2-1; 7 positions agree with TRBD2. Germline values: CDR1 SEHNR, CDR2 FQNEAQ (reference sequence). The CDR3 consists of 14 residues. Trimming took 7 bases from V and 3 from J; bases not matched to a gene: 6. CDR3 protein: CASKAGRDYNEQFF. CDR3 DNA sequence: TGTGCCAGCAAAGCGGGGAGAGACTACAATGAGCAGTTCTTC. Filled out from reference TRBV7-9 and TRBJ2-1, the complete variable domain reads DTGVSQNPRHKITKRGQNVTFRCDPISEHNRLYWYRQTLGQGPEFLTYFQNEAQLEKSRLLSDRFSAERPKGSFSTLEIQRTEQGDSAMYLCASKAGRDYNEQFFGPGTRLTVL.

V usage is TRBV7-9 and J usage is TRBJ1-1; D ambiguous. In germline, CDR1 is SEHNR, CDR2 FQNEAQ (reference sequence). The CDR3 is made up of 9 amino acids. V lost 5 bases to trimming and J lost 8 bases, with 3 bases between them. The CDR3: CASSPEAFF. The CDR3 coding sequence is TGTGCCAGCAGCCCGGAAGCTTTCTTT. Full variable domain (remainder filled in from reference TRBV7-9 and TRBJ1-1): DTGVSQNPRHKITKRGQNVTFRCDPISEHNRLYWYRQTLGQGPEFLTYFQNEAQLEKSRLLSDRFSAERPKGSFSTLEIQRTEQGDSAMYLCASSPEAFFGQGTRLTVV.

The rearrangement uses TRBV7-2 and TRBJ2-3; 11 bases line up with TRBD1. CDR3 length: 15 residues. After removal of 0 bases from V and 6 bases from J, the junction contained 2 bases not matched to a gene. Germline CDR1 and CDR2: SGHTA and FQGNSA. The CDR3 loop is CASSLADRGQDTQYF. The CDR3 region has the DNA TGTGCCAGCAGCTTAGCGGACAGGGGGCAGGATACGCAGTATTTT.

This clone was counted a few times. V and J are TRBV27 and TRBJ1-5; possible D gene TRBD1, 6 bases. The V end lost 5 bases, the J end lost 0 bases, and 11 bases lay between the germline ends. This CDR3 is 15 amino acids long. The germline gives CDR1 MNHEY, CDR2 SMNVEV (reference sequence). The DNA for the CDR3 is TGTGCCAGCAGTCCGGGGGGGCTTAGCAATCAGCCCCAGCATTTT. It encodes CASSPGGLSNQPQHF.